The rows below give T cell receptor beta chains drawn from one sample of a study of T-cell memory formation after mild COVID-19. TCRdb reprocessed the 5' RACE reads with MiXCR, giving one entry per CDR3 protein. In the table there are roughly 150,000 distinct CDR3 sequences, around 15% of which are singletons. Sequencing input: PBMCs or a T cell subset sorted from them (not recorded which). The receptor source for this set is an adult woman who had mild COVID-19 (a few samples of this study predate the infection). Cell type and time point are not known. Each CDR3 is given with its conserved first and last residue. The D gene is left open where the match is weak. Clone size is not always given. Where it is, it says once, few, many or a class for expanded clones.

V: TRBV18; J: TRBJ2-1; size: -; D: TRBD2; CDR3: CASSPLRGGYEQFF; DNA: TGTGCCAGCTCACCATTGCGGGGGGGCTATGAGCAGTTCTTC
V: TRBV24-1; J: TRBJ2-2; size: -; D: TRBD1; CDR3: CATSPFDRAANTGELFF; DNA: TGTGCCACCAGTCCTTTCGACAGGGCCGCGAACACCGGGGAGCTGTTTTTT
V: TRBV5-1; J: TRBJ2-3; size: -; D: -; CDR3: CASSLGGDTDTQYF; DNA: TGCGCCAGCAGCTTGGGAGGGGACACAGATACGCAGTATTTT
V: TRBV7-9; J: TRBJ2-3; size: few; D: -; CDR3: CASSDGGTDTQYF; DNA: TGTGCCAGCAGCGACGGGGGCACAGATACGCAGTATTTT
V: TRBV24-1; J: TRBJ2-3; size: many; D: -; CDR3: CATGDDFTDTQYF; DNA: TGTGCCACCGGGGACGACTTCACAGATACGCAGTATTTT
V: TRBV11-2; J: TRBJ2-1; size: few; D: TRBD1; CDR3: CASSLDPSTGNSYNEQFF; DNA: TGTGCCAGCAGCTTAGATCCCTCGACAGGGAACTCCTACAATGAGCAGTTCTTC
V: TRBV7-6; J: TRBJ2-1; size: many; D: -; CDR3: CASSSRHPEQFF; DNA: TGTGCCAGCAGCTCCAGACATCCTGAGCAGTTCTTC
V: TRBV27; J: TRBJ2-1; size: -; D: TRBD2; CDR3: CASSLSGTSSTNEQFF; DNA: TGTGCCAGCAGTTTATCCGGGACTAGTTCTACCAATGAGCAGTTCTTC
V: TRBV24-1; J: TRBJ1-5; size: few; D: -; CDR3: CATSDTQGWQPQHF; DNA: TGTGCCACCAGTGATACCCAGGGGTGGCAGCCCCAGCATTTT
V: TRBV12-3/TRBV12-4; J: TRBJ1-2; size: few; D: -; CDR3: CASSYSGGYTF; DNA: TGTGCCAGCAGTTATAGTGGGGGCTACACCTTC
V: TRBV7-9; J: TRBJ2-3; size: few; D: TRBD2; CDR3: CASSVRTSGGPVPTDTQYF; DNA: TGTGCCAGCAGCGTCCGGACTAGCGGGGGCCCGGTGCCAACAGATACGCAGTATTTT
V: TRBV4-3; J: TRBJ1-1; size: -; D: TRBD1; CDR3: CASAQGEKNTEAFF; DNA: TGCGCCAGCGCCCAGGGGGAGAAGAACACTGAAGCTTTCTTT
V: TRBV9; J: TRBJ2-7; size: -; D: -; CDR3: CASSVGTAEYEQYF; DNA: TGTGCCAGCAGCGTAGGGACAGCGGAGTACGAGCAGTACTTC
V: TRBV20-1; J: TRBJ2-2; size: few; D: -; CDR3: CSARGANTGELFF; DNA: TGCAGTGCTAGAGGAGCTAACACCGGGGAGCTGTTTTTT
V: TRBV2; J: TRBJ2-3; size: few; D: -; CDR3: CASSEVWGGGSTDTQYF; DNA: TGTGCCAGCAGTGAAGTTTGGGGGGGCGGGAGCACAGATACGCAGTATTTT
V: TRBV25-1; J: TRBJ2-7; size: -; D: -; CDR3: CASALGDEQYF; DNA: TGTGCCAGCGCGCTGGGGGACGAGCAGTACTTC
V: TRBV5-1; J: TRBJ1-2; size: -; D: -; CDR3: CASSFSGVDGYTF; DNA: TGCGCCAGCAGCTTTTCAGGGGTGGATGGCTACACCTTC
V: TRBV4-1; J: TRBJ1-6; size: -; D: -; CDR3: CASSQFGQSNNSPLHF; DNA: TGCGCCAGCAGCCAATTCGGACAGAGTAATAATTCACCCCTCCACTTT
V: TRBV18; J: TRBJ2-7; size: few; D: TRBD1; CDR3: CASSPSGPRRTGDF; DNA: TGTGCCAGCTCCCCCTCTGGGCCGAGGCGGACAGGGGACTTC
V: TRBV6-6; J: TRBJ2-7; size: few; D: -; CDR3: CASSYSLGGSYEQYF; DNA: TGTGCCAGCAGTTACTCGTTGGGAGGTAGTTACGAGCAGTACTTC
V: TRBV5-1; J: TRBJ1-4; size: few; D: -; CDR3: CASCREGRYEKLFF; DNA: TGCGCCAGCTGTAGGGAGGGACGGTATGAAAAACTGTTTTTT
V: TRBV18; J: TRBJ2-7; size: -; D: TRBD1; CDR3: CASSTAGTGTGEQYF; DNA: TGTGCCAGCTCAACCGCCGGGACAGGGACTGGCGAGCAGTACTTC
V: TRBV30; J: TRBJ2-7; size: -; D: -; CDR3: CAWSGKGRVYEQYF; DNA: TGTGCCTGGAGTGGCAAGGGCCGGGTATACGAGCAGTACTTC
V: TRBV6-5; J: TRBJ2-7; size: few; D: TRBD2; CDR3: CASSYFASGGGYEQYF; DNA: TGTGCCAGCAGTTACTTCGCCTCCGGGGGGGGCTACGAGCAGTACTTC
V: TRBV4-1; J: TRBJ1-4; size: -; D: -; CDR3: CASSQDGQSNEKLFF; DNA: TGCGCCAGCAGCCAAGATGGACAGTCTAATGAAAAACTGTTTTTT
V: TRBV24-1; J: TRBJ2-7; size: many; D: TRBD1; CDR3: CATSDPRDRSYEQYF; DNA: TGTGCCACCAGTGATCCCCGGGACAGGTCCTACGAGCAGTACTTC
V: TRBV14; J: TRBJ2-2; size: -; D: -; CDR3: CASSNLGRSGELFF; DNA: TGTGCCAGCAGCAACCTTGGACGGTCCGGGGAGCTGTTTTTT
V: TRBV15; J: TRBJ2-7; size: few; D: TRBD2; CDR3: CATSRGTGGGYEQYF; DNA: TGTGCCACCAGCAGAGGAACGGGAGGGGGCTACGAGCAGTACTTC
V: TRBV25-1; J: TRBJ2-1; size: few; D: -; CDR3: CASSEWGESYNEQFF; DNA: TGTGCCAGCAGTGAATGGGGGGAATCCTACAATGAGCAGTTCTTC
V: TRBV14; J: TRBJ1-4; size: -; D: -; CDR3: CASSQIQREKLFF; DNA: TGTGCCAGCAGCCAAATCCAACGAGAAAAACTGTTTTTT